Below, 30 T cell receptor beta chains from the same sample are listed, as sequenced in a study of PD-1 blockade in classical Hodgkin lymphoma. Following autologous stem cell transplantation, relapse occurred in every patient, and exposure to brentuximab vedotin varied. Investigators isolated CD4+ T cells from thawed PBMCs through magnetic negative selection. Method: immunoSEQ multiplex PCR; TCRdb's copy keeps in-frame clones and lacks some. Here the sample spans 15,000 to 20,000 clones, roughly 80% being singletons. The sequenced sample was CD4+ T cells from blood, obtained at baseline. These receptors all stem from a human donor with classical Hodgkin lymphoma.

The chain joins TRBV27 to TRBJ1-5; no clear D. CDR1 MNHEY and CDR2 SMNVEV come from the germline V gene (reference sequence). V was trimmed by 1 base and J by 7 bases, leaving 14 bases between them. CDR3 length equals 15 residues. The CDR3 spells CASSLWGQVGQPQHF. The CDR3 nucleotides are TGTGCCAGCAGTTTATGGGGTCAGGTTGGGCAGCCCCAGCATTTT.

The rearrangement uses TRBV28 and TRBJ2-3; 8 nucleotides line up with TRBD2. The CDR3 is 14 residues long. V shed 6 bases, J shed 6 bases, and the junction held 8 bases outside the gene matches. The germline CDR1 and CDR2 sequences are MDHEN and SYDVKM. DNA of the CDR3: TGTGCCAGCAGGCCCCCGGGAGGGTGGGATACGCAGTATTTT. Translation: CASRPPGGWDTQYF. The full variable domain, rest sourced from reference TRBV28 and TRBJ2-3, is DVKVTQSSRYLVKRTGEKVFLECVQDMDHENMFWYRQDPGLGLRLIYFSYDVKMKEKGDIPEGYSVSREKKERFSLILESASTNQTSMYLCASRPPGGWDTQYFGPGTRLTVL.

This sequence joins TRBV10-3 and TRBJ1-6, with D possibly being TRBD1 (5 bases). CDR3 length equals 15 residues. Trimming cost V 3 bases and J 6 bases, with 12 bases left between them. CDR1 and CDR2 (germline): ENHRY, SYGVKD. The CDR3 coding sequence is TGTGCCATCAGTGACTCAGGGTTGGGTAATTCACCCCTCCACTTT. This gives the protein CAISDSGLGNSPLHF.

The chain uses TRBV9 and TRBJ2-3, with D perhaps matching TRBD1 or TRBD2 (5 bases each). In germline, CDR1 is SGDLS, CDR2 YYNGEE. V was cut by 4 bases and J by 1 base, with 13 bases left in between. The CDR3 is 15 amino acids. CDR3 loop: CASSHGGPRTDTQYF. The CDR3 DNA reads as TGTGCCAGCAGCCATGGGGGACCACGCACAGATACGCAGTATTTT.

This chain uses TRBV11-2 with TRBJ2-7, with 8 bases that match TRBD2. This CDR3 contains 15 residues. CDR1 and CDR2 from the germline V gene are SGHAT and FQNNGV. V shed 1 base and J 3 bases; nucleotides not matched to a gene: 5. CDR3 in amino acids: CASSLVAGFFYEQYF. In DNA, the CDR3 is TGTGCCAGCAGCTTAGTAGCGGGATTTTTCTACGAGCAGTACTTC.

The CDR3 sequence is CASSWGGLSTDTQYF. In nucleotides, the CDR3 is TGTGCCAGCAGTTGGGGCGGACTTAGCACAGATACGCAGTATTTT. This chain joins TRBV27 and TRBJ2-3, with D perhaps TRBD1 or TRBD2 (5 bases each). The CDR3 extends over 15 amino acids. Germline-derived CDR1 and CDR2 are MNHEY and SMNVEV (reference sequence). The V end was cut by 4 bases, the J end by 0 bases, with 11 bases between.

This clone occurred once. CDR3 loop: CASRDDSSGNTIYF. The DNA for the CDR3 is TGCGCCAGCAGGGACGACAGCTCTGGAAACACCATATATTTT. The chain is built from TRBV10-2 and TRBJ1-3, with D perhaps matching TRBD1 (5 bases). In germline, CDR1 is WSHSY, CDR2 SAAADI. Trimming took off 6 bases at V and 0 bases at J, with 9 bases between the two ends. This CDR3 contains 14 residues.

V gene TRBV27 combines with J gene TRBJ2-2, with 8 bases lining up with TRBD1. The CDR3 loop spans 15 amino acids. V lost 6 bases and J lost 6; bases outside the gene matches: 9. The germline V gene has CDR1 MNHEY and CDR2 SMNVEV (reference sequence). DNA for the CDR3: TGTGCCAGCAGCCGGATGGACAGGGACTCCGGGGAGCTGTTTTTT. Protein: CASSRMDRDSGELFF.

CDR3: CASSQFNLAGGNHEQYF. In nucleotides, the CDR3 is TGTGCCAGCAGCCAATTTAATCTAGCGGGAGGTAACCACGAGCAGTACTTC. The chain is built from TRBV28 and TRBJ2-7; 11 bases map to TRBD2. The germline CDR1 and CDR2 sequences are MDHEN and SYDVKM. The CDR3 length is 17 residues. V lost 6 bases to trimming and J lost 5 bases; unmatched junction nucleotides: 15.

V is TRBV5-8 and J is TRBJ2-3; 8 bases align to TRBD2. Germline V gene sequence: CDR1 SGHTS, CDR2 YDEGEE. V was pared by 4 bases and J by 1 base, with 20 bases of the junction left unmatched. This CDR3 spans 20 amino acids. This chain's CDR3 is CASSPDGPERGIRGTDTQYF. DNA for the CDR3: TGTGCCAGCAGCCCGGATGGTCCCGAGCGGGGGATTCGAGGCACAGATACGCAGTATTTT.

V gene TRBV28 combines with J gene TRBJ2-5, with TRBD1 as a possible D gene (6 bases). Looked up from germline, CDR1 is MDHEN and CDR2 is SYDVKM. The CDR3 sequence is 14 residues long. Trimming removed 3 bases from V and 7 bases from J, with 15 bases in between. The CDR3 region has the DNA TGTGCCAGCAGTTTGGGGACACCGCCCCGGACCCAGTACTTC. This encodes CASSLGTPPRTQYF.

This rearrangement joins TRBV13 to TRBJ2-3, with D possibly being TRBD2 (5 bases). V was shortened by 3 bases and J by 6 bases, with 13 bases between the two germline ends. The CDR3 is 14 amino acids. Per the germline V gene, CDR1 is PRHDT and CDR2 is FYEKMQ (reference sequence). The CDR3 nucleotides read TGTGCCAGCAGCTTCGAGGGCAACCGGGATACGCAGTATTTT. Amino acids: CASSFEGNRDTQYF.

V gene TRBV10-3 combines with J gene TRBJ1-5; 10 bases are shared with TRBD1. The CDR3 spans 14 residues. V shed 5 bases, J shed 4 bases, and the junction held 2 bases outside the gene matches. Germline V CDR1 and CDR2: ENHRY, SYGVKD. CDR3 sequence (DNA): TGTGCCATCAGTAGGACAGGGGGGAATCAGCCCCAGCATTTT. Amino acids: CAISRTGGNQPQHF.

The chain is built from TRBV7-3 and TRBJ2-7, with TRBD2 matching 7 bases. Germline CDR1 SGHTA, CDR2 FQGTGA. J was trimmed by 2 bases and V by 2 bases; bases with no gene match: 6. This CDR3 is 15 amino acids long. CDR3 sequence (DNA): TGTGCCAGCAGCTTAGGGCTAGCGGTTGCCTACGAGCAGTACTTC. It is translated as CASSLGLAVAYEQYF.

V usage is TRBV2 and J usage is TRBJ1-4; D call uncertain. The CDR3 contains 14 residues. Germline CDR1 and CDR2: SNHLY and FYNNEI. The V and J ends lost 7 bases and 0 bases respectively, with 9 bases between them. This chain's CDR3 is CASTERATNEKLFF. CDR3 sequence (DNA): TGTGCCAGCACCGAGAGGGCAACTAATGAAAAACTGTTTTTT. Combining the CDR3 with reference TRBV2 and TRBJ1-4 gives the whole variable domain EPEVTQTPSHQVTQMGQEVILRCVPISNHLYFYWYRQILGQKVEFLVSFYNNEISEKSEIFDDQFSVERPDGSNFTLKIRSTKLEDSAMYFCASTERATNEKLFFGSGTQLSVL.

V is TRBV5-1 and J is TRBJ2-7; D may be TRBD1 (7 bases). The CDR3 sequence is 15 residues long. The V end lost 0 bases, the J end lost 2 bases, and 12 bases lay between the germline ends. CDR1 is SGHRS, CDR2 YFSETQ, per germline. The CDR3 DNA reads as TGCGCCAGCAGCTTGGGGGCAGGGGGGACCTACGAGCAGTACTTC. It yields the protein CASSLGAGGTYEQYF.

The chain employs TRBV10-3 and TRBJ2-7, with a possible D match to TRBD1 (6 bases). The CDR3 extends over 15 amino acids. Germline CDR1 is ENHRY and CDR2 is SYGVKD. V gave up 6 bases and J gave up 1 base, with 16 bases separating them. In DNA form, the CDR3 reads TGTGCCATCAGACCAGGGGTCGGCCAGTCCTACGAGCAGTACTTC. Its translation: CAIRPGVGQSYEQYF.

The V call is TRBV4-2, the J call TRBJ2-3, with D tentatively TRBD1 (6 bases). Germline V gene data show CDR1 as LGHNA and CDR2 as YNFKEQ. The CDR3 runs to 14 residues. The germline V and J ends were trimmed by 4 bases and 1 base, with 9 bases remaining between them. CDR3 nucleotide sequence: TGTGCCAGCAGCCCGACAGGACGCACAGATACGCAGTATTTT. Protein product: CASSPTGRTDTQYF.

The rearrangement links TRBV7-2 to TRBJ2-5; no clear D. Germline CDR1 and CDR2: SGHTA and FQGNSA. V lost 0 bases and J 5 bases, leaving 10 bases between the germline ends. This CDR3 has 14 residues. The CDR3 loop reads CASSLAPVRETQYF. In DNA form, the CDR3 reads TGTGCCAGCAGCTTAGCCCCCGTGAGGGAGACCCAGTACTTC.

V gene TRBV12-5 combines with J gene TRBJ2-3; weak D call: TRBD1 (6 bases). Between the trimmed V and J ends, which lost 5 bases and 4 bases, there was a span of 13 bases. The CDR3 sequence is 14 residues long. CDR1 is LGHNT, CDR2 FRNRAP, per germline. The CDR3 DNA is TGTGCTAGTGGTCCCGCCCAGGGGTCAGATACGCAGTATTTT. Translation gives CASGPAQGSDTQYF.

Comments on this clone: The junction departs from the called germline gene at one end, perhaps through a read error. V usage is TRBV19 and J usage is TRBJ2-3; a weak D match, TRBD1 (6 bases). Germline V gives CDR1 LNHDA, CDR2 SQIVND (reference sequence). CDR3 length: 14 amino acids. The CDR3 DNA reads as TGTGCCAGTAGGGTACAGGGTTCCACAGATATGCAGTATTTT. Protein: CASRVQGSTDMQYF.

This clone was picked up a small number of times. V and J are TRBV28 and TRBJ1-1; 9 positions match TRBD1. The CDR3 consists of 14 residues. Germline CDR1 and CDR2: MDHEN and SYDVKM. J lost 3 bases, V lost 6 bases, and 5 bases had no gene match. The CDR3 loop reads CASRGQGKYTEAFF. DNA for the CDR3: TGTGCCAGCAGGGGACAGGGAAAATACACTGAAGCTTTCTTT.

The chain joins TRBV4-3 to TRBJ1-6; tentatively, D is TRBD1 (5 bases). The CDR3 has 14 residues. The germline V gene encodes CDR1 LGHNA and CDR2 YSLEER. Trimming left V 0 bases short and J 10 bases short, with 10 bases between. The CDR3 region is CASSQDVGESPLHF. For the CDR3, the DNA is TGCGCCAGCAGCCAAGATGTAGGGGAATCACCCCTCCACTTT.

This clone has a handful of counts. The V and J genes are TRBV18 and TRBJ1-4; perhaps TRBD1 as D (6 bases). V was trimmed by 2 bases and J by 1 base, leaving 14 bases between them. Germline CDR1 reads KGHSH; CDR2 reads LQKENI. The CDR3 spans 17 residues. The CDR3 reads CASSPGPKDRTNEKLFF. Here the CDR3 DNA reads TGTGCCAGCTCACCAGGGCCGAAGGACAGAACTAATGAAAAACTGTTTTTT.

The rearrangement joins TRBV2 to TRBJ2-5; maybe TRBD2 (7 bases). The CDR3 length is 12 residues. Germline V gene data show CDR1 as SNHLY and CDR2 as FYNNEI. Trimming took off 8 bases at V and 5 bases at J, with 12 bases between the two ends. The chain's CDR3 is CASSAGAETQYF. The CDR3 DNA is TGTGCCAGCTCGGCGGGGGCTGAGACCCAGTACTTC. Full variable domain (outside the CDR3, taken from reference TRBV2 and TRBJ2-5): EPEVTQTPSHQVTQMGQEVILRCVPISNHLYFYWYRQILGQKVEFLVSFYNNEISEKSEIFDDQFSVERPDGSNFTLKIRSTKLEDSAMYFCASSAGAETQYFGPGTRLLVL.

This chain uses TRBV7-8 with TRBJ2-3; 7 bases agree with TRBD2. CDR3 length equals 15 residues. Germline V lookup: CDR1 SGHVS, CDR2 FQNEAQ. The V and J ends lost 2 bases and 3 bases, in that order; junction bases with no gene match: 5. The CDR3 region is CASSLMRGMTDTQYF. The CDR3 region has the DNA TGTGCCAGCAGCTTAATGCGGGGGATGACAGATACGCAGTATTTT. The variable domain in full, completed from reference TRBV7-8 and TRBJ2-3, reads GAGVSQSPRYKVAKRGQDVALRCDPISGHVSLFWYQQALGQGPEFLTYFQNEAQLDKSGLPSDRFFAERPEGSVSTLKIQRTQQEDSAVYLCASSLMRGMTDTQYFGPGTRLTVL.

The CDR3 spells CASSFASGSYNEQFF. The CDR3 DNA reads TGTGCCAGCAGCTTTGCTAGCGGGAGCTACAATGAGCAGTTCTTC. The chain combines TRBV7-2 with TRBJ2-1; TRBD2 aligns across 10 bases. CDR1 is SGHTA, CDR2 FQGNSA, per germline. The CDR3 is 15 amino acids. The J segment lost 3 bases and the V segment lost 3 bases, leaving 2 bases of the junction unmatched.

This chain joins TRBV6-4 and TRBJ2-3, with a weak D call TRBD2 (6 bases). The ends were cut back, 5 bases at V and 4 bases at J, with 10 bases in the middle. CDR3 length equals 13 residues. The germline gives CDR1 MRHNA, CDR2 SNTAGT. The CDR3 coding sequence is TGTGCCAGCAGTACTAGCAGGGCAGATACGCAGTATTTT. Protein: CASSTSRADTQYF.

CDR3 bases: TGCGCCAGCAGCTTTTCTAGCGGGAGTACCGAGCAGTACTTC. It specifies CASSFSSGSTEQYF. This chain connects TRBV5-1 to TRBJ2-7; 10 bases line up with TRBD2. Germline CDR1 SGHRS, CDR2 YFSETQ. Trimming at V came to 2 bases and at J to 6 bases, leaving 5 bases not matched to a gene. This CDR3 is 14 amino acids long.

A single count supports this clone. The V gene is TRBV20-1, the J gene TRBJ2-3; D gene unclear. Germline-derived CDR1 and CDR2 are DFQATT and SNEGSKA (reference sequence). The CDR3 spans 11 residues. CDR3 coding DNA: TGCACCGAAGATACAACAGATACGCAGTATTTT. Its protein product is CTEDTTDTQYF.